This T cell receptor beta chain was found in a study of response to subunit inactivated influenza vaccine (dated by TCRdb to between 2017 and 2018). Describing the broader study: To follow how T cells responded to a trivalent subunit inactivated influenza vaccine, the researchers relied on deep quantitative profiling of the T cell receptor repertoire. Results the study describes overall, beyond this receptor: It was suggested by the authors that each seasonal influenza vaccination may recruit only a limited number of new T cells.

The library relied on RT-PCR. TCRdb records Illumina HiSeq 2500 as the sequencer. TCRdb reprocessing: public reads trimmed at Q25 with fastp, clones called with MiXCR, in-frame beta chains kept. Here each entry gathers all rows of one CDR3 protein and keeps the most common genes and DNA. This sample holds some 800,000 distinct CDR3 sequences; approximately 21% were observed only once. About 10% of the sample belongs to the ten largest clones. Including cysteine and phenylalanine, the CDR3 has 15 amino acids. The only DNA kept is the CDR3, 45 bases in frame from the first base. V has 3 bases trimmed and J has 6 bases trimmed; junction bases matching no gene number 7. CDR1 and CDR2 are drawn from the germline V gene: LGHNA, YSLEER. With regard to this clonotype: The target of this receptor is not known. No much larger clone exists at a distance of one base, and base qualities are not known.

Sequences were derived from PBMCs from blood, sampled about 5 days after vaccination. The chain is encoded by TRBV4-3 joined to TRBJ2-1; TRBD2 agrees with 8 junctional bases. The source is a man aged 45-60 years who received an inactivated influenza vaccine. Donor details come from another sample of the same person, matched by shared clones. The DNA reads TGCGCCAGCAGCCAGACGGGGGGGATGAGCAATGAGCAGTTCTTC. This encodes CASSQTGGMSNEQFF.